Shown below are 2 T cell receptor beta chains from a single sample sequenced in a study of cytomegalovirus exposure and HLA in healthy donors. With 60 Vbeta and 13 Jbeta primers, the PCR was carried out. Sequencing was performed with immunoSEQ multiplex PCR; in TCRdb, only in-frame clones are kept and a portion is missing. The data hold 150,000 to 200,000 clones, with 80% observed a single time. Sample: PBMCs. These receptors were taken from a man between 18 and 35 years old in good health and CMV-seropositive.

The CDR3 sequence is CASSPGRVEGFEAFF. Written as DNA, the CDR3 is TGTGCCAGCAGCCCCGGACGGGTGGAGGGATTTGAAGCTTTCTTT. The chain combines TRBV7-9 with TRBJ1-1; D is unclear. V was clipped by 5 bases and J by 7 bases, with 20 bases between them. This CDR3 comprises 15 residues. Germline V lookup: CDR1 SEHNR, CDR2 FQNEAQ (reference sequence).

This clone was found a few times. The V and J genes are TRBV6-5 and TRBJ1-2, with 8 bases that match TRBD1. Per germline, CDR1 MNHEY and CDR2 SVGAGI. This CDR3 spans 14 amino acids. V lost 0 bases to trimming and J lost 5 bases; unmatched junction nucleotides: 2. CDR3 nucleotides: TGTGCCAGCAGTTACTCAGGACAGGGTTATGGCTACACCTTC. This translates into CASSYSGQGYGYTF.